A selection of T cell receptor beta chains follows, all from one sample in a study of T cells in Graves' hyperthyroidism and ophthalmopathy. TCRdb processed the multiplex PCR reads anew with MiXCR; each CDR3 protein has one entry. The top ten hold approximately 8.2% of the sample, which has hundreds of thousands of distinct CDR3 sequences, just over 45% seen once. Sequenced input: peripheral blood or thyroid tissue (not recorded which). These receptors originate from a woman younger than 30 with Graves' hyperthyroidism. CDR3s include the opening cysteine and the closing phenylalanine or tryptophan. Each record gives: V gene, D gene, clone size, J gene, CDR3 DNA, CDR3 protein. The D gene is left open where the match is weak. Some rows have no size entry. The others give once, few or many, or a class for an expanded clone.

v_call: TRBV9; d_call: TRBD1; clone_size: .; j_call: TRBJ1-2; cdr3_nt: TGTGCCAGCAGCTTAGGGCGGACAGGAATAAACTATGGCTACACCTTC; cdr3_aa: CASSLGRTGINYGYTF
v_call: TRBV7-2; d_call: .; clone_size: .; j_call: TRBJ1-5; cdr3_nt: TGTGCCAGCAGCCCCGGACAATCCCAGCCCCCGCATTTT; cdr3_aa: CASSPGQSQPPHF
v_call: TRBV29-1; d_call: TRBD1; clone_size: .; j_call: TRBJ1-2; cdr3_nt: TGCAGCGTTGAAACAGGGGGCGCGGGTGGCTACACCTTC; cdr3_aa: CSVETGGAGGYTF
v_call: TRBV2; d_call: .; clone_size: many; j_call: TRBJ2-5; cdr3_nt: TGTGCCAGCAGTGATAACAGGGCGATGAAGACCCAGTACTTC; cdr3_aa: CASSDNRAMKTQYF
v_call: TRBV9; d_call: TRBD2; clone_size: few; j_call: TRBJ2-7; cdr3_nt: TGTGCCAGCAGCGCACTAGCGGGAATCGAGGAGCAGTACTTC; cdr3_aa: CASSALAGIEEQYF
v_call: TRBV12-3/TRBV12-4; d_call: .; clone_size: many; j_call: TRBJ1-1; cdr3_nt: TGTGCCAGCAGTCCCGTGTCGCAAGGTGAAGCTTTCTTT; cdr3_aa: CASSPVSQGEAFF
v_call: TRBV10-3; d_call: TRBD2; clone_size: many; j_call: TRBJ2-5; cdr3_nt: TGTGCCACCAAACGGACGGGACTAGCGGAACAAGAGACCCAGTACTTC; cdr3_aa: CATKRTGLAEQETQYF
v_call: TRBV25-1; d_call: TRBD2; clone_size: .; j_call: TRBJ2-3; cdr3_nt: TGTGCCACCTCGGCGCTAGCGGCAGATACGCAGTATTTT; cdr3_aa: CATSALAADTQYF
v_call: TRBV7-2; d_call: .; clone_size: .; j_call: TRBJ1-5; cdr3_nt: TGTGCCAGCAGCTCGAACAGGGACCCTCAGCCCCAGCATTTT; cdr3_aa: CASSSNRDPQPQHF
v_call: TRBV2; d_call: .; clone_size: .; j_call: TRBJ1-2; cdr3_nt: TGTGCCAGTGATCAGGGGCTAGGCTACACCTTC; cdr3_aa: CASDQGLGYTF
v_call: TRBV7-8; d_call: TRBD1; clone_size: many; j_call: TRBJ2-5; cdr3_nt: TGTGCCAGCAGCTCGACAGGGCCCCAAGAGACCCAGTACTTC; cdr3_aa: CASSSTGPQETQYF
v_call: TRBV9; d_call: TRBD1; clone_size: few; j_call: TRBJ1-2; cdr3_nt: TGTGCCAGCAGCGTAGGAGGGGGCTTGGGCTATGGCTACACCTTC; cdr3_aa: CASSVGGGLGYGYTF
v_call: TRBV29-1; d_call: .; clone_size: .; j_call: TRBJ2-7; cdr3_nt: TGCAGCGTTGAAGATGTGGGCCATTACGAGCAGTACTTC; cdr3_aa: CSVEDVGHYEQYF
v_call: TRBV20-1; d_call: TRBD1; clone_size: .; j_call: TRBJ2-7; cdr3_nt: TGCAGTGCTAGAGGGAGGACAGGGGCCTACGAGCAGTACTTC; cdr3_aa: CSARGRTGAYEQYF
v_call: TRBV7-3; d_call: .; clone_size: few; j_call: TRBJ1-3; cdr3_nt: TGTGCCAGCAGCAACACAGGGAGCTCTGGAAACACCATATATTTT; cdr3_aa: CASSNTGSSGNTIYF
v_call: TRBV2; d_call: .; clone_size: once; j_call: TRBJ1-1; cdr3_nt: TGTGCCAGCAGCGCAGAACGGGCTAGCACTGAAGCTTTCTTT; cdr3_aa: CASSAERASTEAFF
v_call: TRBV2; d_call: .; clone_size: many; j_call: TRBJ1-2; cdr3_nt: TGTGCCAGCTACGGGGGGCATCAAGGCTACACCTTC; cdr3_aa: CASYGGHQGYTF
v_call: TRBV10-1; d_call: TRBD1; clone_size: many; j_call: TRBJ1-4; cdr3_nt: TGCGCCAGCAGCGACAGGGATAGAGAAAAACTGTTTTTT; cdr3_aa: CASSDRDREKLFF
v_call: TRBV7-8; d_call: .; clone_size: .; j_call: TRBJ2-7; cdr3_nt: TGTGCCAGCAGCCCGGGGGCTAGCGGGCAGTACTTC; cdr3_aa: CASSPGASGQYF
v_call: TRBV20-1; d_call: TRBD2; clone_size: .; j_call: TRBJ2-7; cdr3_nt: TGCAGTGCTATGCTCTTAGCGGGAGCCCAGTACGAGCAGTACTTC; cdr3_aa: CSAMLLAGAQYEQYF
v_call: TRBV20-1; d_call: .; clone_size: .; j_call: TRBJ1-1; cdr3_nt: TGCAGTGCTAGAGTGAAAGGGGACACTGAAGCTTTCTTT; cdr3_aa: CSARVKGDTEAFF
v_call: TRBV5-5; d_call: .; clone_size: .; j_call: TRBJ1-5; cdr3_nt: TGCGCCAGCAGCCCTCGCGAGGGGCGCAATCAGCCCCAGCATTTT; cdr3_aa: CASSPREGRNQPQHF
v_call: TRBV15; d_call: .; clone_size: many; j_call: TRBJ1-1; cdr3_nt: TGTGCCACCAGCAGGGAGTGGGGGCCAGAAGCTTTCTTT; cdr3_aa: CATSREWGPEAFF
v_call: TRBV12-3/TRBV12-4; d_call: .; clone_size: few; j_call: TRBJ1-2; cdr3_nt: TGTGCCAGCAGCTTCGGTAATAACTATGGCTACACCTTC; cdr3_aa: CASSFGNNYGYTF
v_call: TRBV29-1; d_call: .; clone_size: many; j_call: TRBJ2-7; cdr3_nt: TGCAGCGTTGAAGAGGGAGGCACCCACGAGCAGTACTTC; cdr3_aa: CSVEEGGTHEQYF
v_call: TRBV30; d_call: .; clone_size: .; j_call: TRBJ1-5; cdr3_nt: TGTGCCTGGAGTGAAGGGTCGGATCAGCCCCAGCATTTT; cdr3_aa: CAWSEGSDQPQHF
v_call: TRBV25-1; d_call: .; clone_size: .; j_call: TRBJ1-1; cdr3_nt: TGTGCCAGCTCGACCAATGGGCCGACAAGTCGAGCTTTCTTT; cdr3_aa: CASSTNGPTSRAFF
v_call: TRBV7-3; d_call: .; clone_size: .; j_call: TRBJ2-7; cdr3_nt: TGTGCCAGCAGCCCGATGGGACACGAGCAGTACTTC; cdr3_aa: CASSPMGHEQYF
v_call: TRBV7-2; d_call: TRBD1; clone_size: few; j_call: TRBJ1-6; cdr3_nt: TGTGCCAGCAGCTTCGGGACAGGGGATTCCTATAATTCACCCCTCCACTTT; cdr3_aa: CASSFGTGDSYNSPLHF
v_call: TRBV4-1; d_call: TRBD2; clone_size: few; j_call: TRBJ2-5; cdr3_nt: TGCGCCAGCAGCCAAGATCAGACAGCGGGAGGTGCCTGGGAGACCCAGTACTTC; cdr3_aa: CASSQDQTAGGAWETQYF
v_call: TRBV7-6; d_call: .; clone_size: many; j_call: TRBJ1-5; cdr3_nt: TGTGCCAGCAGCTTATCAGGGGTGCGCAATCAGCCCCAGCATTTT; cdr3_aa: CASSLSGVRNQPQHF
v_call: TRBV29-1; d_call: TRBD1; clone_size: few; j_call: TRBJ2-7; cdr3_nt: TGCAGCGTTGAAGATCCACGACAGGGGGCCGACTCCTACGAGCAGTACTTC; cdr3_aa: CSVEDPRQGADSYEQYF
v_call: TRBV10-2; d_call: .; clone_size: once; j_call: TRBJ1-2; cdr3_nt: TGCGCCAGCAGCCAAGAGGGGTCTGGCTACACCTTC; cdr3_aa: CASSQEGSGYTF
v_call: TRBV19; d_call: TRBD1; clone_size: .; j_call: TRBJ1-5; cdr3_nt: TGTGCCAGTACCCGGACAGGGGCCTATAGCAATCAGCCCCAGCATTTT; cdr3_aa: CASTRTGAYSNQPQHF
v_call: TRBV6-1; d_call: TRBD1; clone_size: few; j_call: TRBJ1-1; cdr3_nt: TGTGCCAGCAGTGAAACAGGGGCTCGGCGAGCTTTCTTT; cdr3_aa: CASSETGARRAFF